A single sample gave rise to the 12 T cell receptor beta chains below, sequenced in a study of Ad26.COV2.S vaccination and SARS-CoV-2 variants. The treatment is: around 19 received Ad26.COV2.S at low or high dose, single or two shots; several received placebo; per-sample allocation not given. Samples analyzed were those drawn on day 63 after the first vaccine or placebo injection. TCRdb keeps only in-frame clones here, not all; method: immunoSEQ multiplex PCR. The sample lists 430,000 or so clones; over 75% were seen once. Specimen: peripheral blood, collected in a trial of Ad26.COV2.S vaccine versus placebo. These TCRs come from a person between 18 and 60 years old who received the Ad26.COV2.S COVID-19 vaccine or a placebo.

This sequence joins TRBV6-2 or TRBV6-3 and TRBJ2-3; TRBD2 agrees at 11 bases. The J segment lost 0 bases and the V segment lost 4 bases, leaving 3 bases of the junction unmatched. CDR1 is MNHEY, CDR2 SVGEGT, per germline. This CDR3 spans 16 amino acids. The CDR3 protein is CASSSPSGGSTDTQYF. For the CDR3, the DNA is TGTGCCAGCAGTTCCCCTAGCGGGGGGAGCACAGATACGCAGTATTTT.

J is TRBJ1-6 and V is TRBV19, with TRBD1 matching 9 bases. The CDR3 spans 15 residues. Germline-derived CDR1 and CDR2 are LNHDA and SQIVND (reference sequence). The J segment lost 10 bases and the V segment lost 7 bases, leaving 11 bases of the junction unmatched. This CDR3 is CASTASGQGDSPLHF. The CDR3 nucleotides are TGTGCCAGTACCGCATCGGGACAGGGTGACTCACCCCTCCACTTT. The variable domain in full, with the rest retrieved from reference TRBV19 and TRBJ1-6, is DGGITQSPKYLFRKEGQNVTLSCEQNLNHDAMYWYRQDPGQGLRLIYYSQIVNDFQKGDIAEGYSVSREKKESFPLTVTSAQKNPTAFYLCASTASGQGDSPLHFGNGTRLTVT.

V usage is TRBV15 and J usage is TRBJ1-1; D gene uncertain. This CDR3 contains 16 residues. CDR1 is LNHNV, CDR2 YYDKDF, per germline (reference sequence). The V end was cut by 1 base, the J end by 0 bases, with 12 bases between. The CDR3 here is CATSRAPEALNTEAFF. The CDR3 DNA sequence: TGTGCCACCAGCAGAGCACCTGAGGCCCTGAACACTGAAGCTTTCTTT.

The V call is TRBV12-5, the J call TRBJ1-6, with 8 bases fitting TRBD1. J was trimmed by 16 bases and V by 1 base; bases with no gene match: 9. CDR1 LGHNT and CDR2 FRNRAP come from the germline V gene. This CDR3 spans 14 amino acids. The CDR3 loop reads CASGLDPDRGRLHF. Written as DNA, the CDR3 is TGTGCTAGTGGTTTGGACCCAGACAGGGGCAGACTCCACTTT.

V and J are TRBV6-2 or TRBV6-3 and TRBJ2-7; D possibly uses TRBD1 or TRBD2 (5 bases each). V was clipped by 4 bases and J by 0 bases, with 10 bases between them. CDR1 is MNHEY, CDR2 SVGEGT, per germline. The CDR3 spans 14 residues. The CDR3 DNA reads as TGTGCCAGCAGTTCGACAGACTACTCCTACGAGCAGTACTTC. Encoded protein: CASSSTDYSYEQYF.

The V and J genes are TRBV5-1 and TRBJ2-1; the match to TRBD2 covers 10 bases. V lost 3 bases to trimming and J lost 9 bases; unmatched junction nucleotides: 12. CDR1 is SGHRS and CDR2 is YFSETQ in the germline V gene. This CDR3 region has 16 residues. CDR3 protein: CASSSDPGLAYAEQFF. In DNA, the CDR3 is TGCGCCAGCAGCTCGGATCCGGGACTAGCGTACGCTGAGCAGTTCTTC.

The chain employs TRBV6-2 or TRBV6-3 and TRBJ2-7, with 13 bases aligning to TRBD2. V shed 6 bases and J 3 bases; nucleotides not matched to a gene: 11. This CDR3 region has 17 residues. In germline, CDR1 is MNHEY, CDR2 SVGEGT. The chain's CDR3 is CASSLGLAGVPYYEQYF. The CDR3 region has the DNA TGTGCCAGCAGCCTTGGACTAGCGGGAGTTCCCTACTACGAGCAGTACTTC.

V gene TRBV7-8 combines with J gene TRBJ2-1; 14 bases are a match to TRBD2. The junction had 14 bases not matched to a gene; V was cut back by 0 bases and J by 10 bases. Per germline, CDR1 SGHVS and CDR2 FQNEAQ. CDR3 length: 19 amino acids. CDR3 DNA sequence: TGTGCCAGCAGCTTAGCGCTGCCCGGGACTAGCGGGAGAGGGCAGGAGCAGTTCTTC. It codes for CASSLALPGTSGRGQEQFF.

V and J are TRBV5-6 and TRBJ2-7, with D possibly matching TRBD1 (6 bases). The germline V and J ends were trimmed by 2 bases and 2 bases, with 11 bases remaining between them. CDR3 length equals 14 residues. Germline loops: CDR1 SGHDT, CDR2 YYEEEE. CDR3 bases: TGTGCCAGCAGCTTCACGGACAGCCCCTACGAGCAGTACTTC. Its protein is CASSFTDSPYEQYF.

The chain joins TRBV12-3 or TRBV12-4 to TRBJ2-1; D tentatively reads TRBD1 or TRBD2 (5 bases each). V shed 8 bases and J shed 9 bases, with 14 bases lying between them. The CDR3 totals 12 residues. CDR3 DNA sequence: TGTGCCAGCCGTTGGGGGATTGGTGAGCAGTTCTTC. Translation: CASRWGIGEQFF.

The chain couples TRBV12-3 or TRBV12-4 to TRBJ2-7; D is unclear. The CDR3 is made up of 13 amino acids. V lost 3 bases and J lost 2, with 8 bases in between. CDR3 sequence: CASSLNRPYEQYF. The CDR3 DNA sequence: TGTGCCAGCAGTTTGAACAGACCCTACGAGCAGTACTTC.

The V gene is TRBV6-5, the J gene TRBJ1-2, with D possibly being TRBD1 (6 bases). Looked up from germline, CDR1 is MNHEY and CDR2 is SVGAGI. V was trimmed by 5 bases and J by 1 base, leaving 11 bases between them. The CDR3 is 14 residues long. The CDR3 nucleotides are TGTGCCAGCAGTAGACAGGCTTTTAACTATGGCTACACCTTC. Its translation is CASSRQAFNYGYTF.